The next 26 T cell receptor beta chains were all read from a single sample in a study of OX40 agonist ivuxolimab in advanced cancers. Method: immunoSEQ multiplex PCR; TCRdb's copy keeps in-frame clones and lacks some. The sample lists about 80,000 clones, roughly 81% occurring once. The sample was CD4+ or CD8+ T cells sorted from blood, taken in a trial of the OX40 agonist ivuxolimab. These receptors were collected from an adult with an advanced solid tumor such as melanoma, head and neck, liver or kidney cancer.

In its sample, this clone was seen once. The genes are TRBV4-1 and TRBJ2-5, with D perhaps assigned TRBD1 or TRBD2 (5 bases each). Per germline, CDR1 MGHRA and CDR2 YSYEKL. The CDR3 extends over 15 amino acids. Trimming stripped 7 bases from V and 1 base from J, with 16 bases between. The CDR3, as DNA: TGCGCCAGCACCCGTTACGTGGGACCCCAAGAGACCCAGTACTTC. Its protein is CASTRYVGPQETQYF.

The V call is TRBV2, the J call TRBJ2-7; D unresolved. This CDR3 spans 14 amino acids. V was trimmed by 3 bases and J by 0 bases, leaving 9 bases between them. Germline lookup yields CDR1 SNHLY and CDR2 FYNNEI. Here the CDR3 DNA reads TGTGCCAGCAGTGAGGAAGGCGTCTCCTACGAGCAGTACTTC. It encodes CASSEEGVSYEQYF. Full variable domain (remainder filled in from reference TRBV2 and TRBJ2-7): EPEVTQTPSHQVTQMGQEVILRCVPISNHLYFYWYRQILGQKVEFLVSFYNNEISEKSEIFDDQFSVERPDGSNFTLKIRSTKLEDSAMYFCASSEEGVSYEQYFGPGTRLTVT.

Only one count was recorded for this clone. The rearrangement joins TRBV7-7 to TRBJ2-2; no definite D call. CDR1 is SSHAT and CDR2 is FNYEAQ in the germline V gene (reference sequence). The CDR3 runs 12 residues. Trimming removed 9 bases from V and 0 bases from J, with 5 bases in between. CDR3 nucleotide sequence: TGTGCCAGAGGCGCGAACACCGGGGAGCTGTTTTTT. Translation: CARGANTGELFF.

The chain employs TRBV6-5 and TRBJ2-5, with 9 bases lining up with TRBD2. V lost 0 bases, J lost 2 bases, and 4 bases stayed unmatched. The CDR3 is made up of 16 amino acids. Germline V CDR1 and CDR2: MNHEY, SVGAGI. The CDR3 region has the DNA TGTGCCAGCAGTTACTCGACAGCGGGGGGACAAGAGACCCAGTACTTC. Protein product: CASSYSTAGGQETQYF.

This clone was seen more than once but under ten times. The rearrangement uses TRBV5-1 and TRBJ2-1; D is uncertain. The germline CDR1 and CDR2 sequences are SGHRS and YFSETQ. The CDR3 runs 11 residues. Trimming cost V 2 bases and J 11 bases, with 8 bases left between them. CDR3 amino acids: CASSLEAQQFF. CDR3 sequence (DNA): TGCGCCAGCAGCTTAGAAGCCCAGCAGTTCTTC.

The sample holds one count of this clone. The rearrangement links TRBV13 to TRBJ1-4; TRBD1 agrees at 11 bases. The CDR3 totals 16 residues. Germline loops: CDR1 PRHDT, CDR2 FYEKMQ (reference sequence). J lost 7 bases, V lost 1 base, and 5 bases had no gene match. CDR3 coding DNA: TGTGCCAGCAGCTTAGCACTGGGGACAGGGGGTGAAAAACTGTTTTTT. It specifies CASSLALGTGGEKLFF.

The chain has TRBV27 and TRBJ1-5; 8 bases line up with TRBD1. The CDR3 runs 15 residues. Germline lookup yields CDR1 MNHEY and CDR2 SMNVEV (reference sequence). After removal of 3 bases from V and 7 bases from J, the junction contained 8 bases not matched to a gene. Written as DNA, the CDR3 is TGTGCCAGCAGTTTCTCAGGGGGCGCGGGGCAGCCCCAGCATTTT. Amino acid sequence: CASSFSGGAGQPQHF.

About this clone: Other DNA sequences from this sample encode an identical CDR3 as well. The CDR3 sequence is CASSLRQNTEAFF. The CDR3 coding sequence is TGTGCCAGCAGCCTGCGGCAGAACACTGAAGCTTTCTTT. This chain joins TRBV7-2 and TRBJ1-1; D uncertain. The CDR3 is 13 amino acids. Germline CDR1 SGHTA, CDR2 FQGNSA. Trimming shortened V by 5 bases and J by 1 base, and 8 bases separated the two germline ends.

The table lists this clone with a count of one. The chain joins TRBV5-5 to TRBJ1-2; TRBD1 might be the D (5 bases). Per germline, CDR1 SGHKS and CDR2 YYEKEE (reference sequence). V was pared by 0 bases and J by 7 bases, with 13 bases between. CDR3 size: 14 residues. CDR3 sequence reads: CASSLADVGGGYTF. In nucleotides, the CDR3 is TGTGCCAGCAGCTTGGCAGACGTGGGGGGTGGCTACACCTTC.

The CDR3 sequence is CASSRPDGTTNEKLFF. The CDR3 DNA reads TGCGCCAGCAGCCGCCCGGACGGGACAACTAATGAAAAACTGTTTTTT. V and J are TRBV4-3 and TRBJ1-4; unclear D gene. The CDR3 sequence is 16 residues long. Germline CDR1 LGHNA, CDR2 YSLEER. Between the trimmed V and J ends, which lost 4 bases and 0 bases, there was a span of 12 bases.

The chain carries TRBV13 and TRBJ2-7, with D possibly being TRBD2 (5 bases). Germline CDR1 PRHDT, CDR2 FYEKMQ (reference sequence). This CDR3 is 11 amino acids long. Deletions cut 3 bases from V and 7 bases from J, with 7 bases between. The CDR3 bases are TGTGCCAGCAGCTTCGGCGGGGAGCAGTACTTC. Its protein is CASSFGGEQYF.

The rearrangement joins TRBV30 to TRBJ1-3; D not certain. CDR1 and CDR2 (germline): GTSNPN, SVGIG (reference sequence). The CDR3 totals 12 residues. The V end was cut by 6 bases, the J end by 2 bases, with 8 bases between. The CDR3 nucleotides read TGTGCCTGTGCTACCCCTGGAAACACCATATATTTT. It codes for CACATPGNTIYF.

This clone was recorded a few times. The chain recombines TRBV4-1 with TRBJ1-1, with no clear D. Germline V lookup: CDR1 MGHRA, CDR2 YSYEKL. V lost 8 bases and J 6 bases, leaving 16 bases between the germline ends. The CDR3 has 13 residues. The CDR3 loop is CASAAGVLAEAFF. The CDR3 nucleotides are TGCGCCAGCGCAGCTGGGGTTCTCGCTGAAGCTTTCTTT.

V and J are TRBV5-4 and TRBJ2-2; possibly TRBD2 for D (6 bases). The CDR3 consists of 16 residues. The germline V gene has CDR1 SGHNT and CDR2 YYREEE (reference sequence). Deletions cut 0 bases from V and 1 base from J, with 10 bases between. Here the CDR3 DNA reads TGTGCCAGCAGCTTGGAGATAGCGGAGAACACCGGGGAGCTGTTTTTT. This translates into CASSLEIAENTGELFF. Drawing the rest from reference TRBV5-4 and TRBJ2-2, the complete variable domain is ETGVTQSPTHLIKTRGQQVTLRCSSQSGHNTVSWYQQALGQGPQFIFQYYREEENGRGNFPPRFSGLQFPNYSSELNVNALELDDSALYLCASSLEIAENTGELFFGEGSRLTVL.

This chain joins TRBV6-1 and TRBJ1-5; maybe TRBD1 (6 bases). The CDR3 sequence is 15 residues long. Trimming took off 4 bases at V and 0 bases at J, with 10 bases between the two ends. The germline V gene has CDR1 MNHNS and CDR2 SASEGT. CDR3 in DNA: TGTGCCAGCAGTGCCGGACAGTATAGCAATCAGCCCCAGCATTTT. This translates into CASSAGQYSNQPQHF.

In its sample, this clone was seen once. V gene TRBV30 combines with J gene TRBJ2-7; perhaps TRBD2 as D (5 bases). V dropped 2 bases and J dropped 6 bases, with 17 bases sitting between them. There are 14 residues in the CDR3. The germline CDR1 and CDR2 sequences are GTSNPN and SVGIG (reference sequence). CDR3 protein: CAWSLGRSGVEQYF. The CDR3 nucleotides are TGTGCCTGGAGTCTGGGGAGATCCGGGGTCGAGCAGTACTTC.

V usage is TRBV5-6 and J usage is TRBJ1-2; D ambiguous. This CDR3 has 14 residues. Per germline, CDR1 SGHDT and CDR2 YYEEEE. Trimming pared 2 bases from V and 1 base from J, leaving 9 bases between. CDR3 nucleotides: TGTGCCAGCAGCTTTCCGGGGAGTAACTATGGCTACACCTTC. Its translation: CASSFPGSNYGYTF.

The chain uses TRBV6-5 and TRBJ1-3, with D possibly matching TRBD1 (5 bases). CDR3 length: 15 residues. Trimming took off 5 bases at V and 4 bases at J, with 15 bases between the two ends. The germline CDR1 and CDR2 sequences are MNHEY and SVGAGI. The chain's CDR3 is CASSRDYKEGNTIYF. CDR3 nucleotides: TGTGCCAGCAGTCGGGACTACAAAGAGGGAAACACCATATATTTT.

The DNA of the CDR3 is TGTGCCAGCAGCCCAAGCTCTAGCGGACGACGCTCCTACGAGCAGTACTTC. Translated: CASSPSSSGRRSYEQYF. The chain uses TRBV7-6 and TRBJ2-7, with 7 bases fitting TRBD2. The CDR3 length is 17 residues. With V trimmed by 5 bases and J by 0 bases, 13 bases remained unmatched. Germline lookup yields CDR1 SGHVS and CDR2 FNYEAQ.

The V call is TRBV6-6, the J call TRBJ2-7; tentatively, D is TRBD2 (6 bases). The germline gives CDR1 MNHNY, CDR2 SVGAGI (reference sequence). This CDR3 region has 14 residues. V lost 3 bases and J lost 2, with 11 bases in between. This CDR3 is CASSYKEGPYEQYF. CDR3 DNA: TGTGCCAGCAGTTATAAGGAGGGTCCCTACGAGCAGTACTTC.

The gene calls are TRBV30 and TRBJ2-2; the D gene could be TRBD1 or TRBD2 (8 bases each). Germline V gene data show CDR1 as GTSNPN and CDR2 as SVGIG (reference sequence). V shed 3 bases and J shed 4 bases, with 21 bases lying between them. The CDR3 consists of 17 residues. The CDR3 nucleotides read TGTGCCTGGAGGATTACGCAGGGGGCGGGGGGCACCGGGGAGCTGTTTTTT. It specifies CAWRITQGAGGTGELFF.

The chain links TRBV18 to TRBJ1-1; D call uncertain. Looked up from germline, CDR1 is KGHSH and CDR2 is LQKENI. The CDR3 has 13 amino acids. The germline V and J ends were trimmed by 1 base and 6 bases, with 9 bases remaining between them. CDR3 in DNA: TGTGCCAGCTCACCACGAGAAAACTCTGAAGCTTTCTTT. This gives the protein CASSPRENSEAFF.

This clone was recorded a few times. V gene TRBV9 combines with J gene TRBJ2-3; D is unresolved. This CDR3 is 14 amino acids long. Germline V lookup: CDR1 SGDLS, CDR2 YYNGEE. Trimming removed 0 bases at V and 0 bases at J, with 5 bases between. The CDR3 sequence is CASSVEASTDTQYF. DNA for the CDR3: TGTGCCAGCAGCGTAGAAGCTAGCACAGATACGCAGTATTTT.

The chain has TRBV7-6 and TRBJ1-1; D unclear. The CDR3 spans 17 residues. Germline V gene data show CDR1 as SGHVS and CDR2 as FNYEAQ. V lost 5 bases to trimming and J lost 3 bases, with 22 bases between them. The CDR3 reads CASSRASLFQRDTEAFF. CDR3 DNA: TGTGCCAGCAGCCGAGCGTCACTATTCCAACGGGACACTGAAGCTTTCTTT.

The gene calls are TRBV6-4 and TRBJ2-1, with 10 bases identical to TRBD2. Germline V CDR1 and CDR2: MRHNA, SNTAGT. The CDR3 sequence is 15 residues long. V gave up 4 bases and J gave up 4 bases; unmatched junction bases: 4. CDR3 amino acids: CASSALAGSYNEQFF. Written as DNA, the CDR3 is TGTGCCAGCAGTGCACTAGCGGGGTCATACAATGAGCAGTTCTTC.

The chain links TRBV5-8 to TRBJ2-1, with TRBD2 identical over 9 bases. The CDR3 runs to 16 residues. V lost 0 bases to trimming and J lost 0 bases; unmatched junction nucleotides: 1. In germline, CDR1 is SGHTS, CDR2 YDEGEE. The CDR3 DNA sequence: TGTGCCAGCAGCTTGGGAGCGGGAGGCTCCTACAATGAGCAGTTCTTC. It encodes CASSLGAGGSYNEQFF.